The 28 T cell receptor beta chains in this list originate from one sample, sequenced in a study of blood T cells in healthy people across ages. Primers used in a second PCR of about 6 to 12 cycles were a sample-barcoded 5' primer and a J-beta primer mix. TCRdb recomputed calls from the 5' RACE reads with MiXCR, one row per CDR3 protein. The data contain approximately 800,000 distinct CDR3 sequences, roughly 46% of them seen just once; the ten biggest clones take up around 18%. Sequenced input: blood. These receptors came from a man older than 75 in good health.

Concerning this clonotype: At one boundary the junction diverges from the germline segment, which might be a read error. The chain couples TRBV4-2 to TRBJ1-6; no clear D gene. The CDR3 loop spans 16 amino acids. CDR1 is LGHNA, CDR2 YNFKEQ, per germline. The CDR3 bases are TGTGCCAGCAGCCAAGAGCCGGCCCGAAGAGATTCACCCCCCCACTTT. Its protein product is CASSQEPARRDSPPHF.

This clonotype occurred a few times. The rearrangement links TRBV6-2 or TRBV6-3 to TRBJ1-5; D is undetermined. The CDR3 extends over 16 amino acids. Per the germline V gene, CDR1 is MNHEY and CDR2 is SVGEGT. V dropped 4 bases and J dropped 0 bases, with 13 bases sitting between them. CDR3 protein: CASSSAQGASNQPQHF. CDR3 in DNA: TGTGCCAGCAGTTCAGCGCAAGGAGCTAGCAATCAGCCCCAGCATTTT.

This clonotype was counted between two and nine times. This sequence joins TRBV28 and TRBJ2-5; a possible D gene is TRBD1 (6 bases). Germline V lookup: CDR1 MDHEN, CDR2 SYDVKM. CDR3 length: 15 residues. V gave up 1 base and J gave up 2 bases, with 11 bases separating them. The CDR3 is CASSLSDSGQETQYF. The CDR3 DNA follows: TGTGCCAGCAGTTTATCGGACAGTGGTCAAGAGACCCAGTACTTC.

V is TRBV9 and J is TRBJ2-3; D is undetermined. Germline assignment: CDR1 SGDLS and CDR2 YYNGEE. The CDR3 has 14 amino acids. V shed 2 bases and J shed 1 base, with 8 bases lying between them. The chain's CDR3 is CASSVGVGTDTQYF. In nucleotides, the CDR3 is TGTGCCAGCAGCGTTGGGGTAGGCACAGATACGCAGTATTTT.

Only a few counts were recorded for this clonotype. This chain links TRBV6-1 with TRBJ2-3, with D hard to call. The V gene lost 5 bases and the J gene lost 4 bases, with 10 bases spanning the gap. Germline assignment: CDR1 MNHNS and CDR2 SASEGT. The CDR3 runs 13 residues. The CDR3 reads CASSKMRSDTQYF. CDR3 DNA: TGTGCCAGCAGTAAAATGAGGTCAGATACGCAGTATTTT.

This chain joins TRBV6-1 and TRBJ2-1, with 12 nucleotides matching TRBD2. Germline CDR1 and CDR2: MNHNS and SASEGT. The CDR3 consists of 14 residues. The J segment lost 8 bases and the V segment lost 5 bases, leaving 4 bases of the junction unmatched. CDR3 sequence reads: CASSSSGGAYEQFF. The CDR3 DNA reads as TGTGCCAGCAGTTCTAGCGGGGGGGCCTATGAGCAGTTCTTC.

This clonotype was recorded many times. The chain is built from TRBV5-1 and TRBJ2-7; D is unclear. The ends were cut back, 2 bases at V and 4 bases at J, with 10 bases in the middle. The germline V gene encodes CDR1 SGHRS and CDR2 YFSETQ. The CDR3 consists of 13 residues. CDR3 amino acids: CASSLPDSYEQYF. CDR3 nucleotides: TGCGCCAGCAGCTTACCAGATTCTTACGAGCAGTACTTC. Complete variable domain (other parts from reference TRBV5-1 and TRBJ2-7): KAGVTQTPRYLIKTRGQQVTLSCSPISGHRSVSWYQQTPGQGLQFLFEYFSETQRNKGNFPGRFSGRQFSNSRSEMNVSTLELGDSALYLCASSLPDSYEQYFGPGTRLTVT.

The chain carries TRBV9 and TRBJ2-1; 10 positions match TRBD2. The CDR3 length is 15 residues. V shed 3 bases, J shed 8 bases, and the junction held 8 bases outside the gene matches. CDR1 and CDR2 from the germline V gene are SGDLS and YYNGEE. CDR3 sequence: CASSAASGGFDEQFF. CDR3 nucleotide sequence: TGTGCCAGCAGCGCCGCTAGCGGGGGTTTCGATGAGCAGTTCTTC.

This clonotype has more than one count but fewer than ten. The CDR3 region is CASSRGGLAGDEQFF. For the CDR3, the DNA is TGTGCCAGCAGCCGTGGGGGACTAGCGGGAGATGAGCAGTTCTTC. This chain links TRBV7-3 with TRBJ2-1, with 14 bases identical to TRBD2. Per the germline V gene, CDR1 is SGHTA and CDR2 is FQGTGA. The length of the CDR3 is 15 residues. Trimming took 5 bases from V and 8 from J; bases not matched to a gene: 5.

This rearrangement joins TRBV20-1 to TRBJ2-1, with 12 bases lining up with TRBD1. Germline V gene data show CDR1 as DFQATT and CDR2 as SNEGSKA (reference sequence). This CDR3 has 15 amino acids. Trimming at V came to 0 bases and at J to 9 bases, leaving 6 bases not matched to a gene. CDR3 in DNA: TGCAGTGCTAGAGAGGGGACAGGGGGCAAAGGTGAGCAGTTCTTC. Its translation is CSAREGTGGKGEQFF.

This chain joins TRBV28 and TRBJ2-5, with 9 bases identical to TRBD2. V lost 5 bases, J lost 1 base, and 5 bases stayed unmatched. The CDR3 runs to 15 residues. CDR1 MDHEN and CDR2 SYDVKM come from the germline V gene. The CDR3: CASSDLTSGQETQYF. The CDR3 region has the DNA TGTGCCAGCAGTGATTTGACTAGCGGCCAAGAGACCCAGTACTTC.

This chain connects TRBV10-3 to TRBJ2-3; D is ambiguous. This CDR3 has 14 residues. V gave up 2 bases and J gave up 2 bases, with 8 bases separating them. Germline loops: CDR1 ENHRY, CDR2 SYGVKD. CDR3 in DNA: TGTGCCATCAGTGAGGCTAAGTCCACAGATACGCAGTATTTT. It is translated as CAISEAKSTDTQYF.

This clonotype was counted many times. This chain links TRBV6-5 with TRBJ1-2; possibly TRBD1 for D (6 bases). The V gene's germline CDR1 is MNHEY and CDR2 SVGAGI. CDR3 size: 15 residues. V lost 5 bases and J 5 bases, leaving 18 bases between the germline ends. The CDR3 DNA reads as TGTGCCAGCAGTACGGACAGCTTAATCGCATATGGCTACACCTTC. Translated: CASSTDSLIAYGYTF.

The chain links TRBV29-1 to TRBJ1-4; tentative D call: TRBD1 (5 bases). The germline CDR1 and CDR2 sequences are SQVTM and ANQGSEA. Trimming took 7 bases from V and 6 from J, leaving 9 bases between them. The CDR3 sequence is 11 residues long. The CDR3 coding sequence is TGCAGCGGTGGGGCCGATGAAAAACTGTTTTTT. This translates into CSGGADEKLFF.

This clonotype has more than one count but fewer than ten. This chain connects TRBV20-1 to TRBJ2-7, with D possibly being TRBD1 or TRBD2 (5 bases each). CDR3 length: 12 amino acids. CDR1 DFQATT and CDR2 SNEGSKA come from the germline V gene (reference sequence). Trimming left V 3 bases short and J 0 bases short, with 6 bases between. CDR3 nucleotide sequence: TGCAGTGCTAGCGGGGCCTCCTACGAGCAGTACTTC. This translates into CSASGASYEQYF.

The chain uses TRBV5-1 and TRBJ2-5; D may be TRBD1 (6 bases). The last part of the DNA fits TRBJ2-7 better; the J call may be wrong. The CDR3 spans 12 residues. From germline, CDR1 is SGHRS and CDR2 YFSETQ. In DNA, the CDR3 is TGCGCCAGCAGCGTTAACAGGGACGAGCAGTACTTC. Its protein product is CASSVNRDEQYF.

The chain carries TRBV5-1 and TRBJ2-3; 8 bases are a match to TRBD1. Germline trimming cut 0 bases from V and 5 bases from J; bases unmatched to any gene: 8. Germline values: CDR1 SGHRS, CDR2 YFSETQ. The CDR3 contains 16 residues. CDR3 sequence (DNA): TGCGCCAGCAGCTTGGGCGCAGGGGGCAGAGGAGATACGCAGTATTTT. Protein: CASSLGAGGRGDTQYF.

This clonotype was detected a few times. The J gene is TRBJ2-3, the V gene TRBV12-3 or TRBV12-4; maybe TRBD2 (7 bases). The CDR3 runs to 15 residues. Trimming stripped 0 bases from V and 4 bases from J, with 11 bases between. The CDR3 is CASSLAGGGADTQYF. The DNA for the CDR3 is TGTGCCAGCAGTTTAGCGGGAGGGGGGGCAGATACGCAGTATTTT.

The J gene is TRBJ1-4, the V gene TRBV20-1; no firm D call. The V gene's germline CDR1 is DFQATT and CDR2 SNEGSKA (reference sequence). The CDR3 contains 14 residues. The V and J ends lost 3 bases and 6 bases respectively, with 14 bases between them. The CDR3 here is CSASSNRGDEKLFF. In nucleotides, the CDR3 is TGCAGTGCTAGTTCGAATAGAGGTGATGAAAAACTGTTTTTT.

This clonotype was seen more than once but under ten times. V usage is TRBV20-1 and J usage is TRBJ1-5, with a tentative D call TRBD1 (5 bases). The CDR3 length is 16 residues. Trimming pared 2 bases from V and 2 bases from J, leaving 16 bases between. Germline CDR1 reads DFQATT; CDR2 reads SNEGSKA (reference sequence). The CDR3 reads CSARRTGATGNQPQHF. Here the CDR3 DNA reads TGCAGTGCTAGACGAACAGGAGCAACGGGCAATCAGCCCCAGCATTTT.

This clonotype has a handful of counts. The chain uses TRBV2 and TRBJ2-7; D might be TRBD1 or TRBD2, each matching 6 bases. With 8 bases removed from V and 0 bases from J, the gap between germline ends came to 14 bases. Germline values: CDR1 SNHLY, CDR2 FYNNEI. This CDR3 is 14 amino acids long. This CDR3 reads CASLSQGGSYEQYF. The CDR3, as DNA: TGTGCCAGCCTCTCACAGGGAGGCTCCTACGAGCAGTACTTC. Variable domain in full (rest from reference TRBV2 and TRBJ2-7): EPEVTQTPSHQVTQMGQEVILRCVPISNHLYFYWYRQILGQKVEFLVSFYNNEISEKSEIFDDQFSVERPDGSNFTLKIRSTKLEDSAMYFCASLSQGGSYEQYFGPGTRLTVT.

With respect to this clonotype: A read error may explain this, as a much larger clone is one base away. This chain links TRBV5-1 with TRBJ2-1; the match to TRBD2 covers 12 bases. The CDR3 loop spans 14 amino acids. V shed 4 bases and J 8 bases; nucleotides not matched to a gene: 4. Germline lookup yields CDR1 SGHRS and CDR2 YFSETQ. DNA for the CDR3: TGCGCCAGCAGCACGACTAGCGGGAGCGATGAGCAGTTCTTC. Its translation is CASSTTSGSDEQFF.

In the case of this clonotype: The junction differs from germline at one of its ends, possibly a read error. The chain links TRBV20-1 to TRBJ2-3; 10 bases align to TRBD2. CDR3 length equals 15 residues. Germline-derived CDR1 and CDR2 are DFQATT and SNEGSKA (reference sequence). CDR3 loop: CSAEAGGPGTDTQYF. CDR3 coding DNA: TGCAGTGCCGAAGCGGGAGGGCCGGGCACAGACACGCAGTATTTT.

The chain recombines TRBV2 with TRBJ2-2; D may be TRBD1 or TRBD2 (6 bases each). V lost 7 bases and J lost 1, with 13 bases in between. Germline V gives CDR1 SNHLY, CDR2 FYNNEI. CDR3 length equals 15 residues. The CDR3 DNA sequence: TGTGCCAGCATGGGGGCTAGCGAGAACACCGGGGAGCTGTTTTTT. Its protein is CASMGASENTGELFF. Supplemented by reference TRBV2 and TRBJ2-2, the full variable domain reads EPEVTQTPSHQVTQMGQEVILRCVPISNHLYFYWYRQILGQKVEFLVSFYNNEISEKSEIFDDQFSVERPDGSNFTLKIRSTKLEDSAMYFCASMGASENTGELFFGEGSRLTVL.

The rearrangement links TRBV9 to TRBJ2-7; D possibly corresponds to TRBD2 (5 bases). This CDR3 has 13 amino acids. V lost 4 bases and J lost 3, with 11 bases in between. Looked up from germline, CDR1 is SGDLS and CDR2 is YYNGEE. This chain's CDR3 is CASSSGVNYEQYF. CDR3 nucleotide sequence: TGTGCCAGCAGCTCCGGGGTTAACTACGAGCAGTACTTC.

The V call is TRBV20-1, the J call TRBJ2-1; 7 bases match TRBD2. Germline CDR1 reads DFQATT; CDR2 reads SNEGSKA (reference sequence). J lost 7 bases, V lost 2 bases, and 8 bases had no gene match. This CDR3 has 14 amino acids. The CDR3 protein is CSARQSSGVNEQFF. DNA of the CDR3: TGCAGTGCTAGACAATCTAGCGGTGTTAATGAGCAGTTCTTC.

Turning to this clonotype: One end of the junction does not line up with germline, which may come from a read error. The J gene is TRBJ2-1, the V gene TRBV5-4; 10 nucleotides line up with TRBD2. The CDR3 consists of 16 residues. Germline V gene lookup returns CDR1 SGHNT and CDR2 YYREEE (reference sequence). In nucleotides, the CDR3 is TGTGCCGGCAGCACCCCAGCGGGAGGGCTCTACAATGAGCAGTTCTTC. It specifies CAGSTPAGGLYNEQFF.

The V gene is TRBV29-1, the J gene TRBJ2-3; TRBD2 matches at 8 bases. CDR3 length: 14 residues. V gave up 6 bases and J gave up 5 bases; unmatched junction bases: 10. Germline lookup yields CDR1 SQVTM and CDR2 ANQGSEA. The CDR3 DNA reads TGCAGCGTCCCACTAGCGGAGGAGGGAGATACGCAGTATTTT. Its translation: CSVPLAEEGDTQYF.